A selection of T cell receptor beta chains follows, all from one sample in a study of graft-versus-host responses after intestinal transplantation. The repertoire was sequenced with immunoSEQ multiplex PCR; TCRdb's copy has only in-frame clones and lacks some. There are roughly 120,000 clones in the sample; roughly 92% occur only once, and 0.2% to 0.25% lies in the top ten. The antigens these receptors bind are not known. Sequenced here: unstimulated CD4+ T cells sorted from spleen or lymph node cells, sampled before transplant. Receptors were obtained from a human donor who was the organ donor for an intestinal transplant. Both conserved end residues are part of each CDR3. Fields, in order: V gene, D gene, clone size, J gene, CDR3 DNA, CDR3 protein. D genes are given only for firm matches. Size values are once, few and many counts, or a class for expanded clones, and some rows have none.

>TRBV4-1|TRBD1|few|TRBJ2-7
TGCGCCAGCAGCCATCTACAGGGGAGCTACGAGCAGTACTTC
CASSHLQGSYEQYF
>TRBV30|.|.|TRBJ2-3
TGTGCCTGGAGTCGTCAAGGCGGCTTCACAGATACGCAGTATTTT
CAWSRQGGFTDTQYF
>TRBV2|TRBD2|.|TRBJ2-1
TGTGCCAGCAGTTGGACTAGCGGGTCCTACAATGAGCAGTTCTTC
CASSWTSGSYNEQFF
>TRBV5-1|.|.|TRBJ2-1
TGCGCCAGCAGCTTAAGGCTAGCGTCCTACAATGAGCAGTTCTTC
CASSLRLASYNEQFF
>TRBV2|TRBD1|.|TRBJ1-3
TGTGCCAGCAGTGACAGGGGGAATAGAAACACCATATATTTT
CASSDRGNRNTIYF
>TRBV6-1|TRBD1|.|TRBJ1-5
TGTGCCAGCAGTGAAGCGCTGACAGGGGGTCATCAGCCCCAGCATTTT
CASSEALTGGHQPQHF
>TRBV18|TRBD1|.|TRBJ2-7
TGTGCCAGCTCACCAGGGACAGGGATCCACGAGCAGTACTTC
CASSPGTGIHEQYF
>TRBV28|TRBD1|.|TRBJ1-2
TGTGCCAGCAGTTACAGGGGCCGTAACTATGGCTACACCTTC
CASSYRGRNYGYTF
>TRBV20-1|.|once|TRBJ2-7
TGCAGTGCTAGGTTAAACTACGAGCAGTACTTC
CSARLNYEQYF
>TRBV14|.|.|TRBJ1-2
TGTGCCAGCAGCCCCACACGGTTCGCGGACTATGGCTACACCTTC
CASSPTRFADYGYTF
>TRBV2|.|.|TRBJ1-1
TGTGCCAGCAGTGACTTAGGGGCTTCGAACACTGAAGCTTTCTTT
CASSDLGASNTEAFF
>TRBV2|.|.|TRBJ2-5
TGTGCCAGCAGTGAACGAGGGATTCGAGAGACCCAGTACTTC
CASSERGIRETQYF
>TRBV7-2|TRBD2|.|TRBJ2-2
TGTGCCAGCAGCACGGGGACTAGCGGGAGGGCGGGGGAGCTGTTTTTT
CASSTGTSGRAGELFF
>TRBV5-1|.|.|TRBJ2-1
TGCGCCAGCAGTTTGGGGCAGCGCCATGGCCCCTACAATGAGCAGTTCTTC
CASSLGQRHGPYNEQFF
>TRBV7-6|TRBD1|.|TRBJ2-7
TGTGCCAGCAGCTCAGGCGGGACAGGGGCCTACGAGCAGTACTTC
CASSSGGTGAYEQYF
>TRBV19|.|once|TRBJ1-2
TGTGCCAGTAGTCCGGGAAGGACAGCCCTCTATGGCTACACCTTC
CASSPGRTALYGYTF
>TRBV4-1|TRBD1|few|TRBJ1-1
TGCGCCAGCACCCCCGGACAGGGGAACACTGAAGCTTTCTTT
CASTPGQGNTEAFF
>TRBV7-6|.|.|TRBJ2-6
TGTGCCAGCGAGCCGGGACCAACATCTGGGGCCAACGTCCTGACTTTC
CASEPGPTSGANVLTF
>TRBV5-1|.|.|TRBJ2-3
TGCGCCAGCAGCTTGGGAGGGGTCACAGATACGCAGTATTTT
CASSLGGVTDTQYF
>TRBV21-1|.|.|TRBJ2-2
TGTGCCAGCAGCAAAGGAACTAGCGGGAGCTCCCGAACCGGGGAGCTGTTTTTT
CASSKGTSGSSRTGELFF
>TRBV4-2|TRBD2|.|TRBJ2-7
TGTGCCAGCAGCCAAGATCCCGGGGGGAACTTAAACGACGGGCAGTACTTC
CASSQDPGGNLNDGQYF
>TRBV2|.|.|TRBJ2-5
TGTGCCAGCAGTGCAGGGGACGGTGAGACCCAGTACTTC
CASSAGDGETQYF
>TRBV10-2|TRBD2|.|TRBJ2-1
TGCGCCAGCAGTCGTCCTAGCGGGAAATACAATGAGCAGTTCTTC
CASSRPSGKYNEQFF
>TRBV11-3|.|.|TRBJ2-3
TGTGCCAGCAGCTTATACCGAAGCACAGATACGCAGTATTTT
CASSLYRSTDTQYF
>TRBV19|.|.|TRBJ1-3
TGTGCCAGTAGTACGGGGACCTCCTCTGGAAACACCATATATTTT
CASSTGTSSGNTIYF
>TRBV28|TRBD2|.|TRBJ2-3
TGTGCCAGCAGTTTGTCTAGCGGGATGGGGGATACGCAGTATTTT
CASSLSSGMGDTQYF
>TRBV4-1|TRBD1|.|TRBJ2-1
TGCGCCAGCAGCCACGCCGGACAGGGATCCTACAATGAGCAGTTCTTC
CASSHAGQGSYNEQFF
>TRBV19|.|.|TRBJ1-5
TGTGCCAGTAGTTCTACAGGATCAAGGGGCAATCAGCCCCAGCATTTT
CASSSTGSRGNQPQHF
>TRBV4-1|.|.|TRBJ1-1
TGCGCCAGCAGCCAAGATCGGCTTATGCCGAACACTGAAGCTTTCTTT
CASSQDRLMPNTEAFF
>TRBV9|TRBD2|.|TRBJ2-1
TGTGCCAGCAGCGTAGTGACTAGCGGGAGAGGGGGTGAGCAGTTCTTC
CASSVVTSGRGGEQFF
>TRBV2|TRBD1|.|TRBJ1-5
TGTGCCAGCAGCGCCGGGACAGGGGGCATTAGGAGCAATCAGCCCCAGCATTTT
CASSAGTGGIRSNQPQHF
>TRBV12-5|.|once|TRBJ1-1
TGTGCTAGTGTCCTTTTAGGGAACACTGAAGCTTTCTTT
CASVLLGNTEAFF
>TRBV28|TRBD1|.|TRBJ1-4
TGTGCCAGCAGTTCAGGGGGAGAAAAACTGTTTTTT
CASSSGGEKLFF
>TRBV5-1|.|.|TRBJ2-3
TGCGCCAGCAGCTGGACAGATACGCAGTATTTT
CASSWTDTQYF
>TRBV7-2|TRBD2|.|TRBJ2-7
TGTGCCAGCAGCTTATCTAGCGGGAGCTCCTACGAGCAGTACTTC
CASSLSSGSSYEQYF
>TRBV6-5|.|.|TRBJ2-3
TGTGCCAGCAGTTACGCAGATACGCAGTATTTT
CASSYADTQYF
>TRBV5-1|.|.|TRBJ2-5
TGCGCCAGCACCTTGGGGGTAGGCCAAGAGACCCAGTACTTC
CASTLGVGQETQYF
>TRBV5-1|TRBD2|.|TRBJ2-7
TGCGCCAGCAGCTTGGCCGCTAGCGGGAGGGCCCCGGGGGCCGAGCAGTACTTC
CASSLAASGRAPGAEQYF
>TRBV7-2|TRBD1|.|TRBJ2-7
TGTGCCAGCAGCTTACTTTGGACAGGGGACTACGAGCAGTACTTC
CASSLLWTGDYEQYF